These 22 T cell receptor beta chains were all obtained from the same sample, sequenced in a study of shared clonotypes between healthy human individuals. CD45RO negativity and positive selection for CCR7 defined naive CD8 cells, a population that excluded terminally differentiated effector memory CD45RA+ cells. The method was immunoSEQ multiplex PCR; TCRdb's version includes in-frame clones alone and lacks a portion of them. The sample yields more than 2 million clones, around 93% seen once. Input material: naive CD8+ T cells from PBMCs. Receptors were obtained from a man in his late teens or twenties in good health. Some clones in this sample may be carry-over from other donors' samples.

The CDR3 DNA is TGTGCCACCAGTTTTGGGGGGACCCCCTACGAGCAGTACTTC. This codes for CATSFGGTPYEQYF. This chain uses TRBV15 with TRBJ2-7; D may be TRBD2 (6 bases). Germline-derived CDR1 and CDR2 are LNHNV and YYDKDF (reference sequence). With 6 bases removed from V and 2 bases from J, the gap between germline ends came to 14 bases. The CDR3 loop spans 14 amino acids.

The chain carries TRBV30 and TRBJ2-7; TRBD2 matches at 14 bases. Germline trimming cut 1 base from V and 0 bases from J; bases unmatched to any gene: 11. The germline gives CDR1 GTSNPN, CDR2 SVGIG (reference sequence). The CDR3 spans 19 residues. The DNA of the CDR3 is TGTGCCTGGAGTGGGGGAGAAGGACTAGCGGGAGGAGGCTCCTACGAGCAGTACTTC. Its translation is CAWSGGEGLAGGGSYEQYF.

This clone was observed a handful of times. This chain's CDR3 is CASSYMGAGQPQHF. As DNA, the CDR3 is TGTGCCAGCAGTTACATGGGGGCTGGGCAGCCCCAGCATTTT. This chain links TRBV25-1 with TRBJ1-5; possible D gene TRBD1, 6 bases. The CDR3 contains 14 residues. The V gene lost 5 bases and the J gene lost 7 bases, with 15 bases spanning the gap. Germline CDR1 is MGHDK and CDR2 is SYGVNS. Combining the CDR3 with reference TRBV25-1 and TRBJ1-5 gives the whole variable domain EADIYQTPRYLVIGTGKKITLECSQTMGHDKMYWYQQDPGMELHLIHYSYGVNSTEKGDLSSESTVSRIRTEHFPLTLESARPSHTSQYLCASSYMGAGQPQHFGDGTRLSIL.

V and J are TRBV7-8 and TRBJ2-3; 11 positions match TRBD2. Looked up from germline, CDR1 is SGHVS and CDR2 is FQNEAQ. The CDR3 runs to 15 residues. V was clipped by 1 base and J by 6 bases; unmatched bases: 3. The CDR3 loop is CASSLGLAGLDTQYF. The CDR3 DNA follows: TGTGCCAGCAGCTTAGGACTAGCGGGATTGGATACGCAGTATTTT.

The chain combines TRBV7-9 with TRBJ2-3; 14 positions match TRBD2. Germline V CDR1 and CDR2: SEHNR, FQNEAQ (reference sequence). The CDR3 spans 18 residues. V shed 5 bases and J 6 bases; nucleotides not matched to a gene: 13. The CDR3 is CASSPYLPGLAGDDTQYF. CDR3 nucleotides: TGTGCCAGCAGCCCCTATCTCCCGGGACTAGCGGGAGACGATACGCAGTATTTT.

Here the CDR3 reads CASSFSPGAPDEQYF. Here the CDR3 DNA reads TGCGCCAGCAGCTTCTCCCCCGGGGCCCCCGACGAGCAGTACTTC. V gene TRBV5-1 combines with J gene TRBJ2-7; D possibly uses TRBD1 or TRBD2 (5 bases each). Trimming removed 2 bases from V and 5 bases from J, with 17 bases in between. The CDR3 length is 15 residues. Germline assignment: CDR1 SGHRS and CDR2 YFSETQ.

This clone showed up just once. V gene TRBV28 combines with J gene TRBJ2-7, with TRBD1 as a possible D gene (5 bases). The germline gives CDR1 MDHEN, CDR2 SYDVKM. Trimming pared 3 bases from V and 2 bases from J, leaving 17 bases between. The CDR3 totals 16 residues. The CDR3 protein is CASSFRRGSLAYEQYF. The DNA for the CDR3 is TGTGCCAGCAGTTTTCGAAGGGGAAGTCTCGCCTACGAGCAGTACTTC. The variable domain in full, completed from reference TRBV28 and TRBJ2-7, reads DVKVTQSSRYLVKRTGEKVFLECVQDMDHENMFWYRQDPGLGLRLIYFSYDVKMKEKGDIPEGYSVSREKKERFSLILESASTNQTSMYLCASSFRRGSLAYEQYFGPGTRLTVT.

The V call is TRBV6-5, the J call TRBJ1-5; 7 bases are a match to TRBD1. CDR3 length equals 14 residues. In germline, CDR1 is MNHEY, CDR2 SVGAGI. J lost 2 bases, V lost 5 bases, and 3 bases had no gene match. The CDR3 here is CASSKGAGNQPQHF. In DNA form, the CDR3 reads TGTGCCAGCAGTAAGGGGGCAGGCAATCAGCCCCAGCATTTT.

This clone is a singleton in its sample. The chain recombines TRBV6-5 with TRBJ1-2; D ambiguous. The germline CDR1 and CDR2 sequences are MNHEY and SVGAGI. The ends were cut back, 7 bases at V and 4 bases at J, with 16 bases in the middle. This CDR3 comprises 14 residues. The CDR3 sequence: CASKKKESGYGYTF. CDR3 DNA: TGTGCCAGCAAAAAAAAGGAGTCAGGCTATGGCTACACCTTC.

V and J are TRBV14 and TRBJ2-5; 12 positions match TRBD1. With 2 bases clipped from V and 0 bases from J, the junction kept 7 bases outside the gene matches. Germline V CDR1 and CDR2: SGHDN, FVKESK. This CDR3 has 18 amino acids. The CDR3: CASSQPRDRGLDQETQYF. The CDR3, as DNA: TGTGCCAGCAGCCAACCCCGGGACAGGGGGCTGGACCAAGAGACCCAGTACTTC. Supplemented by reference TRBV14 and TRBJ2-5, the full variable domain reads EAGVTQFPSHSVIEKGQTVTLRCDPISGHDNLYWYRRVMGKEIKFLLHFVKESKQDESGMPNNRFLAERTGGTYSTLKVQPAELEDSGVYFCASSQPRDRGLDQETQYFGPGTRLLVL.

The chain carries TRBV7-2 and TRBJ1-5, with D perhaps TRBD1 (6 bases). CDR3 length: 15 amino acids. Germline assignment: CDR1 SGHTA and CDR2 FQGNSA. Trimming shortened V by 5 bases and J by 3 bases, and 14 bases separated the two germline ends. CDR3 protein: CASSLGQTYNQPQHF. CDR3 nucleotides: TGTGCCAGCAGCCTCGGACAGACGTACAATCAGCCCCAGCATTTT.

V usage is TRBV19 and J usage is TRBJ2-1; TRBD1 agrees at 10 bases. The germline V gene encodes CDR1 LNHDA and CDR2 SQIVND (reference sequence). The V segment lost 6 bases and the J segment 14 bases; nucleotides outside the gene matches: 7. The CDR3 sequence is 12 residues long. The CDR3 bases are TGTGCCAGTAGGGACTCCGGGACAGGGGAGTTCTTC. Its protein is CASRDSGTGEFF. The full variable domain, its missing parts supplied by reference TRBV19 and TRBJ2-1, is DGGITQSPKYLFRKEGQNVTLSCEQNLNHDAMYWYRQDPGQGLRLIYYSQIVNDFQKGDIAEGYSVSREKKESFPLTVTSAQKNPTAFYLCASRDSGTGEFFGPGTRLTVL.

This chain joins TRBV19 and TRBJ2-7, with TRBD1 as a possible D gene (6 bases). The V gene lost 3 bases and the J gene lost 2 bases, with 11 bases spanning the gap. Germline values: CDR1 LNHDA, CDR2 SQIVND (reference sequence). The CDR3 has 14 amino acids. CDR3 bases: TGTGCCAGTAGTATGGCCAGGGGACCCTACGAGCAGTACTTC. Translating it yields CASSMARGPYEQYF. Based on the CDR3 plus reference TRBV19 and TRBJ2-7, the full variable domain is DGGITQSPKYLFRKEGQNVTLSCEQNLNHDAMYWYRQDPGQGLRLIYYSQIVNDFQKGDIAEGYSVSREKKESFPLTVTSAQKNPTAFYLCASSMARGPYEQYFGPGTRLTVT.

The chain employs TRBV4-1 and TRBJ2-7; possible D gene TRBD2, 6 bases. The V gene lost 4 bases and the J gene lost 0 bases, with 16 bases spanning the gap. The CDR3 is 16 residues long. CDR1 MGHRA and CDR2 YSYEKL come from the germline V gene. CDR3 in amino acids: CASSLPSIGSSYEQYF. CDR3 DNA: TGCGCCAGCAGCCTTCCGAGCATCGGGAGCTCCTACGAGCAGTACTTC.

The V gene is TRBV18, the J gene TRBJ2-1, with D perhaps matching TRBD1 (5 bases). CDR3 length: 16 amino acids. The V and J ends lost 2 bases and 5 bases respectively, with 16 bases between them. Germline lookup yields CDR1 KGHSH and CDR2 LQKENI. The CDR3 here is CASSPLTRRRDNEQFF. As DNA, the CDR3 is TGTGCCAGCTCACCATTAACTCGGCGCAGGGACAATGAGCAGTTCTTC.

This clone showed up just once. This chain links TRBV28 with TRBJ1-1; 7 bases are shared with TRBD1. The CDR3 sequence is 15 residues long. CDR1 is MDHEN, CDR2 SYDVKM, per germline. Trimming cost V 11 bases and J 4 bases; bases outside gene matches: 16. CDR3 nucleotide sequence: TGTGCCGCACGGGACAGATCTGGCTTTGGCACTGAAGCTTTCTTT. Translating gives CAARDRSGFGTEAFF. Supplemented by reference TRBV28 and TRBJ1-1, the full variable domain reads DVKVTQSSRYLVKRTGEKVFLECVQDMDHENMFWYRQDPGLGLRLIYFSYDVKMKEKGDIPEGYSVSREKKERFSLILESASTNQTSMYLCAARDRSGFGTEAFFGQGTRLTVV.

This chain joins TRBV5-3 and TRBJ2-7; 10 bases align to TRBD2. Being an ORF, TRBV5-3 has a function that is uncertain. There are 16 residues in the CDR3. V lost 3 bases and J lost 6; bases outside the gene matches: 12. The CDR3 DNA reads TGTGCCAGAAGCTCGAGGGAAGCGGGAGGGCCAGGCGAGCAGTACTTC. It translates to CARSSREAGGPGEQYF.

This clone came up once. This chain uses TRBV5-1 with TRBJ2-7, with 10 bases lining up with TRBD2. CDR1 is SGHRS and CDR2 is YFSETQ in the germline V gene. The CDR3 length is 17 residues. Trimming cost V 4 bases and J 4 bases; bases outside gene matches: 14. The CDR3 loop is CASSLQEIAGGLYEQYF. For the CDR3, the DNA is TGCGCCAGCAGCCTCCAGGAAATAGCGGGAGGTTTATACGAGCAGTACTTC.

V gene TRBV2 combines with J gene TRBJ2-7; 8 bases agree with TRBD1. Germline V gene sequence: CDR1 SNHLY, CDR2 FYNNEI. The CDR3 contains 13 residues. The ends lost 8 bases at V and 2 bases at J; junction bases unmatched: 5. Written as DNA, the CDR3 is TGTGCCAGCCGGGACAGGTCAGCCTACGAGCAGTACTTC. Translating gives CASRDRSAYEQYF.

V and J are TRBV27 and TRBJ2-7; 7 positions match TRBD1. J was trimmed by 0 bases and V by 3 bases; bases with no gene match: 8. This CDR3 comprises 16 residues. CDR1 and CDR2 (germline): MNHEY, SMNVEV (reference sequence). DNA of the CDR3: TGTGCCAGCAGTTTCCTAGGGGGCGCCTCCTCCTACGAGCAGTACTTC. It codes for CASSFLGGASSYEQYF.

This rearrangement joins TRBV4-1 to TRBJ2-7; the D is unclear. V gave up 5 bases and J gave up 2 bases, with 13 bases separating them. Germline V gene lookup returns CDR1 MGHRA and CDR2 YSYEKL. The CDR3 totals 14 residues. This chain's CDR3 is CASSAFEGAYEQYF. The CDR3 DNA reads TGCGCCAGCAGCGCCTTCGAAGGAGCCTACGAGCAGTACTTC.

In nucleotides, the CDR3 is TGTGCCAGCAGTGGCCGGGCCGCGGGTTTATACGAGCAGTACTTC. Its protein product is CASSGRAAGLYEQYF. V usage is TRBV2 and J usage is TRBJ2-7; possible D gene TRBD2, 5 bases. The CDR3 runs to 15 residues. With 4 bases removed from V and 4 bases from J, the gap between germline ends came to 17 bases. Germline V gene data show CDR1 as SNHLY and CDR2 as FYNNEI.